The rows below give T cell receptor beta chains drawn from one sample of a study of T cell responses to AZD1222 COVID-19 vaccine. Profiled with immunoSEQ multiplex PCR; TCRdb holds only in-frame clones, not every one. Counted here are around 130,000 clones, roughly nine tenths occurring once; the ten biggest clones make up approximately 1.5%. The starting material was peripheral blood, obtained on day 0 of AZD1222 vaccination. All receptors come from an adult in good health. Each CDR3 is given with its conserved first and last residue. The order of the fields is D gene, clone size, J gene, V gene, CDR3 protein, CDR3 DNA. D genes are given only for firm matches. Expanded clones are given a class, and other clones once, few, many or no size at all.

D: -
size: -
J: TRBJ1-2
V: TRBV5-1
CDR3: CASSWGAGDSYGYTF
DNA: TGCGCCAGCAGCTGGGGAGCGGGGGACTCCTATGGCTACACCTTC

D: -
size: -
J: TRBJ2-2
V: TRBV11-3
CDR3: CASSYGRSRDTGELFF
DNA: TGTGCCAGCAGCTATGGACGGAGCCGCGACACCGGGGAGCTGTTTTTT

D: TRBD2
size: -
J: TRBJ2-2
V: TRBV7-2
CDR3: CASSLQPGLTRELFF
DNA: TGTGCCAGCAGCCTCCAACCGGGACTAACCCGGGAGCTGTTTTTT

D: -
size: -
J: TRBJ1-3
V: TRBV2
CDR3: CASGGSSGNTIYF
DNA: TGTGCCTCCGGGGGGAGTTCTGGAAACACCATATATTTT

D: -
size: -
J: TRBJ2-3
V: TRBV21-1
CDR3: CASSRASTDTQYF
DNA: TGTGCCAGCAGCCGGGCAAGCACAGATACGCAGTATTTT

D: TRBD1
size: -
J: TRBJ1-1
V: TRBV5-5
CDR3: CASTLRGQENTEAFF
DNA: TGTGCCAGCACCTTAAGGGGACAGGAGAACACTGAAGCTTTCTTT

D: TRBD1
size: -
J: TRBJ2-5
V: TRBV2
CDR3: CAILREYGTGNQETQYF
DNA: TGTGCCATCTTAAGAGAGTACGGGACAGGTAACCAAGAGACCCAGTACTTC

D: -
size: -
J: TRBJ2-7
V: TRBV15
CDR3: CATSRGRGEQYF
DNA: TGTGCCACCAGCAGAGGTCGGGGGGAGCAGTACTTC

D: -
size: once
J: TRBJ1-2
V: TRBV6-5
CDR3: CASIMGARYGYTF
DNA: TGTGCCAGCATTATGGGGGCGCGCTATGGCTACACCTTC

D: TRBD1
size: -
J: TRBJ1-1
V: TRBV18
CDR3: CASSPLNRGVRGTEAFF
DNA: TGTGCCAGCTCACCACTCAACAGGGGGGTTAGGGGCACTGAAGCTTTCTTT

D: -
size: -
J: TRBJ2-7
V: TRBV4-1
CDR3: CASSQQEGTTYEQYF
DNA: TGCGCCAGCAGCCAACAGGAGGGGACAACCTACGAGCAGTACTTC

D: -
size: -
J: TRBJ1-1
V: TRBV12-3/TRBV12-4
CDR3: CASSFPTGEAFF
DNA: TGTGCCAGCAGTTTCCCTACAGGGGAAGCTTTCTTT

D: TRBD1
size: few
J: TRBJ2-7
V: TRBV29-1
CDR3: CSVSHRGAQYF
DNA: TGCAGCGTTTCTCACAGGGGGGCGCAGTACTTC

D: TRBD1
size: -
J: TRBJ2-7
V: TRBV3-1/TRBV3-2
CDR3: CASSQGTGSYEQYF
DNA: TGTGCCAGCAGCCAAGGGACAGGAAGCTACGAGCAGTACTTC

D: -
size: few
J: TRBJ1-4
V: TRBV11-2
CDR3: CASSPTTEGLFF
DNA: TGTGCCAGCAGCCCGACGACAGAAGGACTGTTTTTT

D: -
size: -
J: TRBJ1-1
V: TRBV5-1
CDR3: CASSVTNTEAFF
DNA: TGCGCCAGCAGCGTCACCAACACTGAAGCTTTCTTT

D: -
size: -
J: TRBJ1-3
V: TRBV6-1
CDR3: CASSELVVSGNTIYF
DNA: TGTGCCAGCAGTGAACTTGTAGTCTCTGGAAACACCATATATTTT

D: -
size: -
J: TRBJ2-7
V: TRBV6-5
CDR3: CASSQGSHSYEQYF
DNA: TGTGCCAGCAGTCAGGGTTCTCACTCCTACGAGCAGTACTTC

D: -
size: few
J: TRBJ1-5
V: TRBV2
CDR3: CASLRTGNQPQHF
DNA: TGTGCCAGCTTGAGGACAGGCAATCAGCCCCAGCATTTT

D: -
size: -
J: TRBJ1-1
V: TRBV9
CDR3: CASSAQGGQGINTEAFF
DNA: TGTGCCAGCAGCGCCCAGGGAGGGCAGGGGATTAACACTGAAGCTTTCTTT

D: -
size: -
J: TRBJ1-2
V: TRBV6-5
CDR3: CATQWFNYGYTF
DNA: TGTGCCACCCAATGGTTCAACTATGGCTACACCTTC

D: -
size: -
J: TRBJ2-2
V: TRBV4-2
CDR3: CASSQRNTGELFF
DNA: TGTGCCAGCAGCCAGCGTAACACCGGGGAGCTGTTTTTT

D: -
size: -
J: TRBJ1-4
V: TRBV4-1
CDR3: CASSHGGDHEKLFF
DNA: TGCGCCAGCAGCCACGGGGGGGATCATGAAAAACTGTTTTTT

D: -
size: -
J: TRBJ2-3
V: TRBV28
CDR3: CASSTQKSTYPTQYF
DNA: TGTGCCAGCAGTACCCAGAAGTCGACTTACCCTACGCAGTATTTT

D: -
size: -
J: TRBJ1-6
V: TRBV9
CDR3: CASSPASMGPPLHF
DNA: TGTGCCAGCAGCCCCGCGTCCATGGGGCCACCCCTCCACTTT

D: -
size: once
J: TRBJ1-4
V: TRBV6-6
CDR3: CASSPQATNEKLFF
DNA: TGTGCCAGCAGTCCTCAAGCTACTAATGAAAAACTGTTTTTT

D: -
size: -
J: TRBJ1-4
V: TRBV2
CDR3: CASSGEAGANEKLFF
DNA: TGTGCCAGCAGTGGAGAGGCAGGGGCCAATGAAAAACTGTTTTTT

D: TRBD1
size: once
J: TRBJ2-4
V: TRBV7-2
CDR3: CASSSQGGDIQYF
DNA: TGTGCCAGCAGCTCACAGGGGGGAGACATTCAGTACTTC

D: -
size: once
J: TRBJ2-5
V: TRBV7-3
CDR3: CASSLSREETQYF
DNA: TGTGCCAGCAGCTTATCGAGGGAAGAGACCCAGTACTTC

D: -
size: -
J: TRBJ2-1
V: TRBV5-5
CDR3: CASSLWGLSSYNEQFF
DNA: TGTGCCAGCAGCTTGTGGGGATTGAGCTCCTACAATGAGCAGTTCTTC

D: TRBD1
size: -
J: TRBJ2-7
V: TRBV9
CDR3: CASSVGGTGVYEQYF
DNA: TGTGCCAGCAGCGTAGGGGGGACAGGGGTCTACGAGCAGTACTTC

D: TRBD1
size: -
J: TRBJ2-7
V: TRBV19
CDR3: CASSRDRGSYEQYF
DNA: TGTGCCAGTAGCCGGGACAGAGGGTCCTACGAGCAGTACTTC

D: -
size: -
J: TRBJ2-3
V: TRBV9
CDR3: CASSVESADTQYF
DNA: TGTGCCAGCAGCGTAGAGAGCGCAGATACGCAGTATTTT

D: -
size: -
J: TRBJ1-4
V: TRBV28
CDR3: CASSFKGRGEKLFF
DNA: TGTGCCAGCAGTTTCAAGGGGAGGGGTGAAAAACTGTTTTTT

D: -
size: -
J: TRBJ1-1
V: TRBV28
CDR3: CASSRGDLGSTEAFF
DNA: TGTGCCAGCAGTAGGGGAGACCTAGGGTCCACTGAAGCTTTCTTT

D: TRBD1
size: few
J: TRBJ1-1
V: TRBV2
CDR3: CASSGTGLEAFF
DNA: TGTGCCAGCAGTGGGACAGGGTTGGAAGCTTTCTTT

D: -
size: -
J: TRBJ1-5
V: TRBV4-2
CDR3: CASSQDLVTGWNQPQHF
DNA: TGTGCCAGCAGCCAAGATCTCGTAACAGGGTGGAATCAGCCCCAGCATTTT

D: -
size: -
J: TRBJ2-1
V: TRBV6-4
CDR3: CASSDSIAGYNEQFF
DNA: TGTGCCAGCAGTGACTCGATAGCCGGGTACAATGAGCAGTTCTTC

D: TRBD1
size: -
J: TRBJ2-1
V: TRBV29-1
CDR3: CSVPADRDPYNEQFF
DNA: TGCAGCGTGCCCGCGGACAGGGACCCCTACAATGAGCAGTTCTTC

D: TRBD1
size: -
J: TRBJ1-6
V: TRBV5-1
CDR3: CASRQGGDSPLHF
DNA: TGCGCCAGCAGACAGGGGGGGGATTCACCCCTCCACTTT

D: TRBD1
size: -
J: TRBJ2-7
V: TRBV5-1
CDR3: CASSSTTGGPEQYF
DNA: TGCGCCAGCAGCTCCACGACAGGGGGCCCTGAGCAGTACTTC

D: -
size: -
J: TRBJ2-7
V: TRBV6-5
CDR3: CASRPGWGSYEQYF
DNA: TGTGCCAGCAGACCAGGGTGGGGTTCCTACGAGCAGTACTTC

D: TRBD2
size: -
J: TRBJ2-5
V: TRBV5-1
CDR3: CASSLSRAGGQETQYF
DNA: TGCGCCAGCAGCTTGTCGAGGGCGGGGGGACAAGAGACCCAGTACTTC

D: TRBD2
size: -
J: TRBJ2-7
V: TRBV7-8
CDR3: CASSLVPGFAGAYEQYF
DNA: TGTGCCAGCAGCTTGGTCCCTGGATTTGCGGGGGCCTACGAGCAGTACTTC

D: -
size: -
J: TRBJ2-2
V: TRBV19
CDR3: CASSIESGELFF
DNA: TGTGCCAGTAGTATTGAGTCCGGGGAGCTGTTTTTT

D: TRBD1
size: -
J: TRBJ1-5
V: TRBV6-6
CDR3: CASSSTDRESQPQHF
DNA: TGTGCCAGCAGTTCTACCGACAGGGAAAGTCAGCCCCAGCATTTT

D: -
size: -
J: TRBJ1-6
V: TRBV5-4
CDR3: CASSQRSGAGNSPLHF
DNA: TGTGCCAGCAGCCAGAGGAGTGGGGCAGGGAATTCACCCCTCCACTTT

D: -
size: -
J: TRBJ1-6
V: TRBV3-1/TRBV3-2
CDR3: CASSQGEGNLPLHF
DNA: TGTGCCAGCAGCCAGGGGGAAGGGAATTTACCCCTCCACTTT

D: -
size: few
J: TRBJ2-7
V: TRBV15
CDR3: CATSRRPYISSYEQYF
DNA: TGTGCCACCAGCAGAAGGCCCTACATAAGCTCCTACGAGCAGTACTTC

D: TRBD1
size: once
J: TRBJ1-2
V: TRBV11-2
CDR3: CASSDGTGGGGYTF
DNA: TGTGCCAGCAGCGACGGGACAGGGGGCGGTGGCTACACCTTC

D: -
size: -
J: TRBJ2-1
V: TRBV7-9
CDR3: CASSRGGTTVLDEQFF
DNA: TGTGCCAGCAGCCGAGGGGGTACTACCGTGTTGGATGAGCAGTTCTTC

D: -
size: once
J: TRBJ1-1
V: TRBV3-1/TRBV3-2
CDR3: CASSQELGSEVPEAFF
DNA: TGTGCCAGCAGCCAAGAATTGGGGTCTGAGGTCCCTGAAGCTTTCTTT